These 23 T cell receptor beta chains were sequenced from one sample in a study of response to subunit inactivated influenza vaccine (dated by TCRdb to the late 2010s). Library generation was performed with RT-PCR. Sequenced on an Illumina HiSeq 2500. Clones were called with MiXCR by TCRdb after fastp trimmed the public reads at Q25, and only in-frame beta chains were retained. Entries that share a CDR3 protein sequence are merged under the most common genes and DNA. This sample lists about 780,000 distinct CDR3 sequences; less than 20% were detected once. The ten largest clones take up roughly 10% of the sample. The sequencing here drew on PBMCs from blood, taken more than 4 days after vaccination. The receptors come from a middle-aged man who received an inactivated influenza vaccine. Donor details come from another sample of the same person, matched by shared clones.

This clonotype has more than one count but fewer than ten. J is TRBJ2-5 and V is TRBV4-3; TRBD2 agrees at 11 bases. CDR1 LGHNA and CDR2 YSLEER come from the germline V gene. The trim removed 0 bases at V and 4 bases at J, leaving 7 bases unmatched. CDR3 length equals 17 residues. Here the CDR3 DNA reads TGCGCCAGCAGCCAAGATCTTAGCGGGAGGGCCGGAGAGACCCAGTACTTC. Its protein product is CASSQDLSGRAGETQYF.

Only a few counts were recorded for this clonotype. The V gene is TRBV4-3, the J gene TRBJ1-6, with TRBD1 matching 9 bases. Germline trimming cut 3 bases from V and 7 bases from J; bases unmatched to any gene: 7. There are 16 residues in the CDR3. Germline assignment: CDR1 LGHNA and CDR2 YSLEER. The CDR3, as DNA: TGCGCCAGCAGCCACCGGGACAGGGATCCGAATTCACCCCTCCACTTT. Its translation: CASSHRDRDPNSPLHF.

This clonotype was found many times. The rearrangement uses TRBV12-3 or TRBV12-4 and TRBJ2-5; TRBD2 is a possible D gene (7 bases). Trimming took off 7 bases at V and 9 bases at J, with 18 bases between the two ends. This CDR3 is built from 13 residues. DNA of the CDR3: TGTGCCAGCACCCCGGGGGGCCCAGGCCCCCAGTACTTC. Protein product: CASTPGGPGPQYF.

This rearrangement joins TRBV5-1 to TRBJ2-4; D ambiguous. The CDR3 has 16 amino acids. The germline gives CDR1 SGHRS, CDR2 YFSETQ. The V end lost 0 bases, the J end lost 0 bases, and 10 bases lay between the germline ends. CDR3 loop: CASSLVGNLAKNIQYF. Written as DNA, the CDR3 is TGCGCCAGCAGCTTGGTAGGGAACCTAGCCAAAAACATTCAGTACTTC.

The gene calls are TRBV7-8 and TRBJ1-2; TRBD1 aligns across 9 bases. The CDR3 contains 16 residues. V was pared by 5 bases and J by 7 bases, with 14 bases of the junction left unmatched. Germline V gene data show CDR1 as SGHVS and CDR2 as FQNEAQ. Here the CDR3 DNA reads TGTGCCAGCAGCCGCCCGGGGCGGACAGGGGTGGGTGGCTACACCTTC. Protein sequence: CASSRPGRTGVGGYTF.

This clonotype came up a few times. The chain links TRBV20-1 to TRBJ2-1; 10 bases line up with TRBD1. The germline gives CDR1 DFQATT, CDR2 SNEGSKA (reference sequence). CDR3 length: 17 amino acids. Trimming cost V 1 base and J 3 bases; bases outside gene matches: 9. The chain's CDR3 is CSARVLAGQGGYNEQFF. DNA of the CDR3: TGCAGTGCTAGAGTCTTAGCCGGACAGGGGGGCTACAATGAGCAGTTCTTC.

The V and J genes are TRBV20-1 and TRBJ2-2, with D perhaps matching TRBD2 (6 bases). Germline CDR1 DFQATT, CDR2 SNEGSKA (reference sequence). The CDR3 extends over 15 amino acids. Trimming took off 0 bases at V and 1 base at J, with 9 bases between the two ends. CDR3 sequence: CSARDSSENTGELFF. DNA for the CDR3: TGCAGTGCTAGAGATTCTAGCGAGAACACCGGGGAGCTGTTTTTT.

In this sample, this clonotype turned up many times. V gene TRBV5-6 combines with J gene TRBJ2-2, with D uncertain. V dropped 4 bases and J dropped 6 bases, with 4 bases sitting between them. The CDR3 totals 11 residues. Germline V lookup: CDR1 SGHDT, CDR2 YYEEEE. The CDR3 spells CASSRAGELFF. The CDR3 nucleotides are TGTGCCAGCAGCCGGGCCGGGGAGCTGTTTTTT.

This clonotype appeared a few times. This chain connects TRBV7-2 to TRBJ2-7, with D perhaps matching TRBD2 (6 bases). The CDR3 is made up of 16 amino acids. Trimming stripped 2 bases from V and 6 bases from J, with 20 bases between. Germline values: CDR1 SGHTA, CDR2 FQGNSA. CDR3 protein: CASSLRSYGGGSEQYF. The CDR3 bases are TGTGCCAGCAGCTTAAGGTCCTACGGTGGGGGGTCCGAGCAGTACTTC.

This chain uses TRBV20-1 with TRBJ2-3, with D possibly called TRBD1 or TRBD2 (5 bases each). Between the trimmed V and J ends, which lost 5 bases and 0 bases, there was a span of 15 bases. Germline-derived CDR1 and CDR2 are DFQATT and SNEGSKA (reference sequence). The CDR3 has 15 residues. The CDR3 loop reads CSAAGHGRSTDTQYF. CDR3 DNA sequence: TGCAGTGCTGCTGGACATGGGAGAAGCACAGATACGCAGTATTTT.

This clonotype was picked up a small number of times. CDR3 amino acids: CASSPTTSWGNTIYF. In nucleotides, the CDR3 is TGTGCCAGCAGTCCGACAACCTCGTGGGGAAACACCATATATTTT. The J gene is TRBJ1-3, the V gene TRBV7-2; no clear D. Germline V gives CDR1 SGHTA, CDR2 FQGNSA. Trimming removed 6 bases from V and 4 bases from J, with 16 bases in between. The CDR3 extends over 15 amino acids.

In this sample, this clonotype turned up a few times. The chain recombines TRBV5-6 with TRBJ2-3, with TRBD2 identical over 12 bases. This CDR3 comprises 16 residues. Germline V gene sequence: CDR1 SGHDT, CDR2 YYEEEE. V lost 0 bases and J lost 5; bases outside the gene matches: 4. The CDR3 loop reads CASSLDRLAGEDTQYF. Here the CDR3 DNA reads TGTGCCAGCAGCTTGGACCGACTAGCGGGAGAAGATACGCAGTATTTT.

J is TRBJ2-2 and V is TRBV20-1; TRBD1 or TRBD2 may be the D gene (5 bases each). There are 14 residues in the CDR3. V dropped 6 bases and J dropped 5 bases, with 16 bases sitting between them. Germline values: CDR1 DFQATT, CDR2 SNEGSKA (reference sequence). The CDR3 nucleotides read TGCAGTGCCCCGGGGCAGGGTGATACCGGGGAGCTGTTTTTT. Translating it yields CSAPGQGDTGELFF.

The chain employs TRBV6-1 and TRBJ1-2; 7 bases match TRBD1. The germline V gene has CDR1 MNHNS and CDR2 SASEGT. The V segment lost 6 bases and the J segment 9 bases; nucleotides outside the gene matches: 16. The CDR3 totals 15 residues. The CDR3 DNA follows: TGTGCCAGCAGACCTCCGGGACAGAGATCCGAGAGCTACACCTTC. It yields the protein CASRPPGQRSESYTF.

The chain carries TRBV20-1 and TRBJ1-5; D is ambiguous. Germline V gives CDR1 DFQATT, CDR2 SNEGSKA (reference sequence). With 0 bases removed from V and 0 bases from J, the gap between germline ends came to 12 bases. The CDR3 is made up of 16 amino acids. The CDR3 DNA follows: TGCAGTGCTAGAGACCGGGCCGATTTTAGCAATCAGCCCCAGCATTTT. Its translation is CSARDRADFSNQPQHF.

This clonotype was recorded a few times. The rearrangement uses TRBV6-5 and TRBJ1-1; no definite D call. Between the trimmed V and J ends, which lost 4 bases and 4 bases, there was a span of 10 bases. Per germline, CDR1 MNHEY and CDR2 SVGAGI. CDR3 length: 13 residues. The CDR3 DNA sequence: TGTGCCAGCAGTTTCGACTCCGGCACTGAAGCTTTCTTT. Residues: CASSFDSGTEAFF.

This clonotype was found a few times. This chain connects TRBV20-1 to TRBJ2-7; the D gene is possibly TRBD2 (5 bases). The CDR3 consists of 15 residues. Per the germline V gene, CDR1 is DFQATT and CDR2 is SNEGSKA (reference sequence). Trimming took 0 bases from V and 0 from J, leaving 12 bases between them. The CDR3 bases are TGCAGTGCTAGAGATCGACTATTGGGCTCCTACGAGCAGTACTTC. Its translation is CSARDRLLGSYEQYF.

This chain uses TRBV30 with TRBJ1-1; tentative D call: TRBD1 (6 bases). CDR3 length: 16 residues. The germline CDR1 and CDR2 sequences are GTSNPN and SVGIG (reference sequence). CDR3 sequence: CARHSYPETGNTEAFF. In nucleotides, the CDR3 is TGTGCGCGCCACAGCTATCCCGAGACAGGGAACACTGAAGCTTTCTTT.

The V call is TRBV18, the J call TRBJ1-2; tentative D call: TRBD1 (5 bases). V lost 5 bases and J 2 bases, leaving 21 bases between the germline ends. The CDR3 contains 17 residues. Per the germline V gene, CDR1 is KGHSH and CDR2 is LQKENI. The CDR3 reads CASSSIGAQLANYGYTF. CDR3 bases: TGTGCCAGCTCATCAATCGGGGCCCAGCTGGCCAACTATGGCTACACCTTC.

This chain links TRBV4-3 with TRBJ2-1; TRBD1 agrees at 9 bases. The length of the CDR3 is 16 residues. CDR1 LGHNA and CDR2 YSLEER come from the germline V gene. Trimming took 0 bases from V and 5 from J; bases not matched to a gene: 5. The CDR3 loop reads CASSQDLGQGHNEQFF. DNA for the CDR3: TGCGCCAGCAGCCAAGATTTGGGACAGGGCCACAATGAGCAGTTCTTC.

V gene TRBV12-3 or TRBV12-4 combines with J gene TRBJ2-3; 9 bases fit TRBD2. This CDR3 is built from 16 residues. The trim removed 3 bases at V and 5 bases at J, leaving 9 bases unmatched. CDR3 loop: CASSFRRLAVKDTQYF. The CDR3 DNA follows: TGTGCCAGCAGTTTCCGCCGACTAGCGGTCAAAGATACGCAGTATTTT.

This chain joins TRBV5-1 and TRBJ2-7; 9 bases fit TRBD1. The CDR3 extends over 14 amino acids. J lost 5 bases, V lost 4 bases, and 7 bases had no gene match. Germline V lookup: CDR1 SGHRS, CDR2 YFSETQ. The CDR3 loop reads CASSTGQGTHEQYF. CDR3 coding DNA: TGCGCCAGCAGCACGGGACAGGGAACTCACGAGCAGTACTTC.

This clonotype has only a few counts. The chain is built from TRBV20-1 and TRBJ2-2; D possibly corresponds to TRBD2 (6 bases). The CDR3 loop spans 17 amino acids. Germline lookup yields CDR1 DFQATT and CDR2 SNEGSKA (reference sequence). V was clipped by 0 bases and J by 1 base, with 15 bases between them. CDR3 nucleotides: TGCAGTGCTAGAGATCTCCGGAGGGGCGGGAACACCGGGGAGCTGTTTTTT. It specifies CSARDLRRGGNTGELFF.